This T cell receptor (beta chain) was documented in a study of T cell clonotyping in hematopoietic cell transplantation. With respect to this clone: The antigen is unknown.

Study-wide findings and caveats: At the given depth, recipient repertoires were over 97% de novo clonotypes. Graft donor and pretransplant recipient Inverse Simpson Index values predicted broader posttransplant TCR diversity. Recipient TCR diversity dropped after transplant; expanded clonotypes rose from day 30 to 180. No sorting was done, leaving CD4 and CD8 contributions mixed.

Here immunoSEQ multiplex PCR was the method, and the copy in TCRdb shows in-frame clones only, minus some. The sample holds 15,000 to 20,000 clones, around 85% seen once. This clonotype was obtained from a man aged 55 to 70 in good health. Some clones in this sample may be carry-over from other donors' samples. The specimen sequenced was peripheral blood mononuclear cells.

CDR3 sequence (DNA): TGTGCCAGCACGGGACTAGCGGGAAGCTCCTACGAGCAGTACTTC. This codes for CASTGLAGSSYEQYF. This sequence joins TRBV7-9 and TRBJ2-7, with 13 bases aligning to TRBD2. CDR1 SEHNR and CDR2 FQNEAQ come from the germline V gene (reference sequence). Unmatched junction bases numbered 3, after V lost 7 bases and J lost 0 bases. This CDR3 has 15 residues. The variable domain in full, completed from reference TRBV7-9 and TRBJ2-7, reads DTGVSQNPRHKITKRGQNVTFRCDPISEHNRLYWYRQTLGQGPEFLTYFQNEAQLEKSRLLSDRFSAERPKGSFSTLEIQRTEQGDSAMYLCASTGLAGSSYEQYFGPGTRLTVT.